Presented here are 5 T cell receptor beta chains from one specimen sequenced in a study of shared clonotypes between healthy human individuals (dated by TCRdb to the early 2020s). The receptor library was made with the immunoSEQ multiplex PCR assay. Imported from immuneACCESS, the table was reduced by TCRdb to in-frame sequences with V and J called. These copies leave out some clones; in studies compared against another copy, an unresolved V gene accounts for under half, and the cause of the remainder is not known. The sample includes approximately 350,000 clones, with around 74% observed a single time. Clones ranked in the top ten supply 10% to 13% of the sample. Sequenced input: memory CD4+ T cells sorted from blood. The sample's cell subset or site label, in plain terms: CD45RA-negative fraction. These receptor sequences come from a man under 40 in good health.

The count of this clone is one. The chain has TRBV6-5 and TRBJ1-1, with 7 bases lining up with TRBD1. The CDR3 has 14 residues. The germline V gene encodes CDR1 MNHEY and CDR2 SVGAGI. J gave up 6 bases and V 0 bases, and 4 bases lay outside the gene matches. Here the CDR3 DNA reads TGTGCCAGCAGTTACTCCGGGACAGCACCTGAAGCTTTCTTT. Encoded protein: CASSYSGTAPEAFF.

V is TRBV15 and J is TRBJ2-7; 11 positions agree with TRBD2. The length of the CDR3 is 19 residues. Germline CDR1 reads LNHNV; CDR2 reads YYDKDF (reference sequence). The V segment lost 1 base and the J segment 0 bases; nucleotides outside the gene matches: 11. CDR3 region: CATSRGSGTSGGYSYEQYF. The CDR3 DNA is TGTGCCACCAGCAGAGGAAGTGGGACTAGCGGAGGGTACTCCTACGAGCAGTACTTC.

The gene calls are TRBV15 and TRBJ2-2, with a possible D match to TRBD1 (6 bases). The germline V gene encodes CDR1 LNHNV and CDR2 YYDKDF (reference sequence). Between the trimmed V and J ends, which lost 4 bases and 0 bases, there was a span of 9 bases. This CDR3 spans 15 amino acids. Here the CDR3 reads CATSTGQPNTGELFF. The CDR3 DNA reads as TGTGCCACCAGCACAGGACAGCCGAACACCGGGGAGCTGTTTTTT. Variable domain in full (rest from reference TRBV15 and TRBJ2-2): DAMVIQNPRYQVTQFGKPVTLSCSQTLNHNVMYWYQQKSSQAPKLLFHYYDKDFNNEADTPDNFQSRRPNTSFCFLDIRSPGLGDTAMYLCATSTGQPNTGELFFGEGSRLTVL.

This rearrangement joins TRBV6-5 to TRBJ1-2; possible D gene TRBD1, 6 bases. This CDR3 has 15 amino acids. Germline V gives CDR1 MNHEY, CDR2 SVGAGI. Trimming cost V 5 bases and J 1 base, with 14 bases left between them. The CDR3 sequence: CASSPDSNRNYGYTF. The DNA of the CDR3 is TGTGCCAGCAGTCCGGACAGCAATCGTAACTATGGCTACACCTTC.

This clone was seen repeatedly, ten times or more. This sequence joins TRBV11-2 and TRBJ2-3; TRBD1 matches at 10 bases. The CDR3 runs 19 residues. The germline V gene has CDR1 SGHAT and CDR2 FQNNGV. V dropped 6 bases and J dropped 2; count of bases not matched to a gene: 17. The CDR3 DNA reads TGTGCCAGCAGAGGAAGGGGGCACGTCCGACAGGGGGCCACAGATACGCAGTATTTT. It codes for CASRGRGHVRQGATDTQYF.